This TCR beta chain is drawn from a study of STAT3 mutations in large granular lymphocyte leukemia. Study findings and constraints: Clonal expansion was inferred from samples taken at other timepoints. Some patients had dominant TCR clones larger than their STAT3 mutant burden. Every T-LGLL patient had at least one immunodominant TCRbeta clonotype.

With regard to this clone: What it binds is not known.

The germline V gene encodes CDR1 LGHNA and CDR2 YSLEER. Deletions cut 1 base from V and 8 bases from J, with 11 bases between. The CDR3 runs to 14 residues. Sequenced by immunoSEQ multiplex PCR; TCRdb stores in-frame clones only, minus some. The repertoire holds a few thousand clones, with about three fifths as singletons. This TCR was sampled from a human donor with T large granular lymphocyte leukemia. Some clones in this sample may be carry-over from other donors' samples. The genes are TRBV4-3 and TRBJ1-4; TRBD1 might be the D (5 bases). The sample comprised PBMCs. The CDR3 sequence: CASSQVEGREKLFF. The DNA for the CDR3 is TGCGCCAGCAGCCAAGTGGAGGGGCGGGAAAAACTGTTTTTT.